The 25 T cell receptor beta chains below come from one sample, sequenced in a study of cytomegalovirus exposure and HLA in healthy donors. PCR used 60 Vbeta primers and 13 Jbeta primers. Profiled with immunoSEQ multiplex PCR; TCRdb holds only in-frame clones, not every one. The sample has hundreds of thousands of clones; less than 85% are singletons. The sequenced sample was PBMCs. The source is a girl aged 2-10 years in good health and CMV-seronegative.

In this sample, this clone turned up once. This chain joins TRBV7-2 and TRBJ1-3; the D is unclear. V dropped 3 bases and J dropped 5 bases, with 8 bases sitting between them. Germline-derived CDR1 and CDR2 are SGHTA and FQGNSA. The CDR3 has 13 amino acids. The CDR3 DNA reads as TGTGCCAGCAGCTTTCAGGATCGAAACACCATATATTTT. It is translated as CASSFQDRNTIYF. Full variable domain (missing parts from reference TRBV7-2 and TRBJ1-3): GAGVSQSPSNKVTEKGKDVELRCDPISGHTALYWYRQSLGQGLEFLIYFQGNSAPDKSGLPSDRFSAERTGGSVSTLTIQRTQQEDSAVYLCASSFQDRNTIYFGEGSWLTVV.

This chain uses TRBV15 with TRBJ1-1; perhaps TRBD1 as D (6 bases). CDR3 length equals 16 residues. V shed 1 base and J shed 2 bases, with 14 bases lying between them. The germline CDR1 and CDR2 sequences are LNHNV and YYDKDF (reference sequence). The CDR3 sequence: CATSRGFRDTNTEAFF. In nucleotides, the CDR3 is TGTGCCACCAGCAGAGGCTTCCGGGACACCAACACTGAAGCTTTCTTT.

This chain joins TRBV5-1 and TRBJ2-7; D is uncertain. CDR1 and CDR2 from the germline V gene are SGHRS and YFSETQ. With 0 bases removed from V and 2 bases from J, the gap between germline ends came to 9 bases. This CDR3 spans 14 amino acids. CDR3 coding DNA: TGCGCCAGCAGCTTGGGTGGAGAAACCTACGAGCAGTACTTC. Its protein product is CASSLGGETYEQYF.

This chain connects TRBV29-1 to TRBJ2-3; the D is unclear. The germline V and J ends were trimmed by 4 bases and 2 bases, with 4 bases remaining between them. The CDR3 is made up of 11 amino acids. CDR1 SQVTM and CDR2 ANQGSEA come from the germline V gene. CDR3 DNA sequence: TGCAGCGTTGTCAACACAGATACGCAGTATTTT. It is translated as CSVVNTDTQYF.

The chain carries TRBV5-6 and TRBJ1-1; 10 nucleotides line up with TRBD1. Germline V lookup: CDR1 SGHDT, CDR2 YYEEEE. Unmatched junction bases numbered 12, after V lost 3 bases and J lost 4 bases. The CDR3 has 17 amino acids. The CDR3 nucleotides read TGTGCCAGCAGCTGGGGGACAGGGGCCCCCTTAGGCACTGAAGCTTTCTTT. Translating gives CASSWGTGAPLGTEAFF.

This rearrangement joins TRBV30 to TRBJ2-7, with TRBD1 as a possible D gene (5 bases). Trimming stripped 6 bases from V and 0 bases from J, with 12 bases between. Germline lookup yields CDR1 GTSNPN and CDR2 SVGIG (reference sequence). The CDR3 has 13 amino acids. The CDR3 sequence: CACSLDNSYEQYF. The CDR3 DNA follows: TGTGCCTGTTCCCTGGACAACTCCTACGAGCAGTACTTC.

The chain links TRBV9 to TRBJ1-3; possibly TRBD1 for D (5 bases). The CDR3 sequence is 15 residues long. Trimming cost V 1 base and J 0 bases, with 8 bases left between them. Germline CDR1 reads SGDLS; CDR2 reads YYNGEE. The DNA for the CDR3 is TGTGCCAGCAGCGTACAGGGATTCTCTGGAAACACCATATATTTT. Translating gives CASSVQGFSGNTIYF.

This chain joins TRBV10-3 and TRBJ2-1; 9 bases match TRBD1. With V trimmed by 7 bases and J by 13 bases, 8 bases remained unmatched. Per germline, CDR1 ENHRY and CDR2 SYGVKD. The CDR3 has 12 amino acids. In DNA form, the CDR3 reads TGTGCCATCACTCCGGACAGGGGAGATCAGTTCTTC. Protein product: CAITPDRGDQFF.

The gene calls are TRBV6-6 and TRBJ1-5; 8 nucleotides match TRBD1. Germline lookup yields CDR1 MNHNY and CDR2 SVGAGI (reference sequence). The trim removed 5 bases at V and 8 bases at J, leaving 8 bases unmatched. The CDR3 has 14 residues. The DNA for the CDR3 is TGTGCCAGCAGTAAAGACAGGGGATGGGAGCCCCAGCATTTT. This sequence encodes CASSKDRGWEPQHF.

The chain uses TRBV5-4 and TRBJ2-3; 13 nucleotides line up with TRBD2. The CDR3 runs to 16 residues. The germline CDR1 and CDR2 sequences are SGHNT and YYREEE (reference sequence). V lost 2 bases, J lost 6 bases, and 6 bases stayed unmatched. This chain's CDR3 is CASSFGLAGAVDTQYF. The CDR3, as DNA: TGTGCCAGCAGCTTTGGACTAGCGGGAGCAGTGGATACGCAGTATTTT.

Comment on this clone: The sample has other DNA sequences that encode this CDR3 too. J is TRBJ1-1 and V is TRBV7-9; TRBD1 is a possible D gene (6 bases). Germline V CDR1 and CDR2: SEHNR, FQNEAQ (reference sequence). The germline V and J ends were trimmed by 5 bases and 0 bases, with 10 bases remaining between them. The CDR3 runs to 14 residues. The CDR3 region is CASSLQGLNTEAFF. As DNA, the CDR3 is TGTGCCAGCAGCCTACAGGGTCTGAACACTGAAGCTTTCTTT. Full variable domain (rest looked up from reference TRBV7-9 and TRBJ1-1): DTGVSQNPRHKITKRGQNVTFRCDPISEHNRLYWYRQTLGQGPEFLTYFQNEAQLEKSRLLSDRFSAERPKGSFSTLEIQRTEQGDSAMYLCASSLQGLNTEAFFGQGTRLTVV.

V is TRBV5-4 and J is TRBJ2-3; 14 nucleotides line up with TRBD2. CDR1 is SGHNT and CDR2 is YYREEE in the germline V gene (reference sequence). CDR3 size: 15 residues. Trimming took 4 bases from V and 6 from J; bases not matched to a gene: 4. As DNA, the CDR3 is TGTGCCAGCAGCGCTGGACTAGCGGGAGGTGATACGCAGTATTTT. This codes for CASSAGLAGGDTQYF.

The chain carries TRBV9 and TRBJ1-1; D might be TRBD1 (5 bases). Germline loops: CDR1 SGDLS, CDR2 YYNGEE. The V gene lost 4 bases and the J gene lost 2 bases, with 9 bases spanning the gap. This CDR3 has 13 residues. The CDR3 DNA reads as TGTGCCAGCAGCCCGGGGGTCAACACTGAAGCTTTCTTT. Amino acid sequence: CASSPGVNTEAFF.

J is TRBJ2-3 and V is TRBV28, with a tentative D call TRBD1 (6 bases). The CDR3 extends over 17 amino acids. Trimming cost V 1 base and J 2 bases, with 16 bases left between them. The germline V gene encodes CDR1 MDHEN and CDR2 SYDVKM. The CDR3 protein is CASSLFVLGADTDTQYF. As DNA, the CDR3 is TGTGCCAGCAGTTTATTTGTTTTGGGGGCTGACACAGATACGCAGTATTTT.

The CDR3 nucleotides read TGTGCCAGCAGTTCGACTAGGGGGCCTATCTCGAATACGCAGTATTTT. Translation: CASSSTRGPISNTQYF. V and J are TRBV27 and TRBJ2-3, with D possibly TRBD1 on 7 matching bases. Germline V CDR1 and CDR2: MNHEY, SMNVEV (reference sequence). V gave up 4 bases and J gave up 7 bases, with 21 bases separating them. This CDR3 is built from 16 residues.

V gene TRBV19 combines with J gene TRBJ2-2; the match to TRBD1 covers 7 bases. Germline assignment: CDR1 LNHDA and CDR2 SQIVND (reference sequence). Germline trimming cut 5 bases from V and 1 base from J; bases unmatched to any gene: 10. CDR3 size: 17 residues. The CDR3 DNA follows: TGTGCCAGTAGTGTCGGGACAGTCGGGCTGAACACCGGGGAGCTGTTTTTT. Translating it yields CASSVGTVGLNTGELFF.

This clone has only one observation. The chain recombines TRBV19 with TRBJ2-1, with unresolved D. Trimming cost V 9 bases and J 0 bases, with 12 bases left between them. CDR1 and CDR2 (germline): LNHDA, SQIVND (reference sequence). CDR3 length: 14 residues. CDR3 protein: CASVLKNSYNEQFF. The CDR3 DNA sequence: TGTGCCAGCGTACTCAAGAACTCCTACAATGAGCAGTTCTTC.

The V gene is TRBV25-1, the J gene TRBJ1-1, with D unresolved. The CDR3 is 14 amino acids. The V and J ends lost 1 base and 1 base respectively, with 7 bases between them. From germline, CDR1 is MGHDK and CDR2 SYGVNS. For the CDR3, the DNA is TGTGCCAGCAGTGAATCGAACGGGAACACTGAAGCTTTCTTT. Translated, it gives CASSESNGNTEAFF.

The rearrangement joins TRBV5-1 to TRBJ1-1; the D gene is possibly TRBD1 (6 bases). The CDR3 loop spans 15 amino acids. Germline assignment: CDR1 SGHRS and CDR2 YFSETQ. Trimming stripped 4 bases from V and 8 bases from J, with 21 bases between. The CDR3 DNA reads TGCGCCAGCAGCCTTAACAGGGTTTCTCCTGTAGAAGCTTTCTTT. Amino acid sequence: CASSLNRVSPVEAFF. Using reference TRBV5-1 and TRBJ1-1 for the parts outside the CDR3, the full variable domain is KAGVTQTPRYLIKTRGQQVTLSCSPISGHRSVSWYQQTPGQGLQFLFEYFSETQRNKGNFPGRFSGRQFSNSRSEMNVSTLELGDSALYLCASSLNRVSPVEAFFGQGTRLTVV.

This clone occurred a few times. The V call is TRBV6-1, the J call TRBJ1-4; D not certain. Germline lookup yields CDR1 MNHNS and CDR2 SASEGT. Trimming left V 2 bases short and J 0 bases short, with 16 bases between. The CDR3 has 18 residues. The CDR3 DNA reads as TGTGCCAGCAGTGAATCTTTTCTCCAAAGCCCAACTAATGAAAAACTGTTTTTT. Encoded protein: CASSESFLQSPTNEKLFF.

This clone was seen more than once but under ten times. This chain connects TRBV6-1 to TRBJ1-4; no reliable D call. From germline, CDR1 is MNHNS and CDR2 SASEGT. The CDR3 contains 12 residues. Trimming pared 4 bases from V and 8 bases from J, leaving 8 bases between. CDR3 region: CASSVVLEKLFF. For the CDR3, the DNA is TGTGCCAGCAGTGTAGTTCTGGAAAAACTGTTTTTT.

This chain joins TRBV5-6 and TRBJ1-2; 8 bases agree with TRBD1. The J segment lost 8 bases and the V segment lost 4 bases, leaving 7 bases of the junction unmatched. The CDR3 length is 13 residues. The germline V gene encodes CDR1 SGHDT and CDR2 YYEEEE. CDR3 sequence reads: CASSLRGLEGYTF. CDR3 sequence (DNA): TGTGCCAGCAGCCTCAGGGGGCTGGAGGGCTACACCTTC.

The rearrangement links TRBV5-1 to TRBJ2-5; 7 bases agree with TRBD1. With the DNA end fitting TRBJ2-7 better, the J assignment may be wrong. This CDR3 is built from 15 residues. Germline CDR1 SGHRS, CDR2 YFSETQ. The CDR3 coding sequence is TGCGCCAGCAGAACGTTCTGGCAGGGGGTTTCCGAGCAGTACTTC. Translation: CASRTFWQGVSEQYF.

The rearrangement links TRBV29-1 to TRBJ1-1; D may be TRBD1 (6 bases). The CDR3 has 17 residues. CDR1 SQVTM and CDR2 ANQGSEA come from the germline V gene. V dropped 2 bases and J dropped 1 base, with 20 bases sitting between them. The CDR3 DNA reads TGCAGCGTTGAAAAAAGAGGAAAACAGGGCTGGAACACTGAAGCTTTCTTT. Translating it yields CSVEKRGKQGWNTEAFF.

The CDR3 bases are TGTGCCACCACCGAAGGGAGCTCTGGAAACACCATATATTTT. Translating it yields CATTEGSSGNTIYF. This chain connects TRBV10-3 to TRBJ1-3; D is ambiguous. V lost 10 bases, J lost 0 bases, and 13 bases lay in between. The CDR3 runs 14 residues. CDR1 is ENHRY and CDR2 is SYGVKD in the germline V gene.